This TCR beta chain was observed in a study of blood T cell repertoires in COVID-19. At the level of the study: The analysed material was cDNA or gDNA that came from T cells, B-cell-depleted T cells, or PBMCs.

V lost 6 bases and J lost 1; bases outside the gene matches: 8. Germline V CDR1 and CDR2: MDHEN, SYDVKM. CDR3 length: 15 residues. This table comes from immunoSEQ multiplex PCR, and its TCRdb copy is limited to in-frame clones, with some not included. The table shows 450,000 to 500,000 clones, with 75% to 90% occurring only once. The V call is TRBV28, the J call TRBJ1-2, with 7 bases aligning to TRBD1. Sequencing was carried out using peripheral blood. The clonotype was recovered from a human donor in a cohort sampled during active COVID-19. This chain's CDR3 is CASSEGAEDNYGYTF. The CDR3 region has the DNA TGTGCCAGCAGCGAGGGGGCGGAGGATAACTATGGCTACACCTTC.